This T cell receptor beta chain was captured by sequencing in a study of T-cell reconstitution after alpha-beta-depleted transplantation in children (dated by TCRdb to 2016 to 2017). Notes on the research overall: The study quantitatively tracked T-cell immune reconstitution after TCRalphabeta/CD19-depleted allogeneic hematopoietic cell transplantation in children using TCR repertoire profiling. Broad study findings and their caveats: In some patients, the high TCRbeta diversity seen at day 60 was put down to recipient T cells and intrathymic progenitors that had survived conditioning. The apparently early recovery of alphabetaT-cell counts about two months after transplant reportedly depended on only several hundred rapidly expanded clones that came from non-depleted graft cells. The frequencies of hyperexpanded clones fell over the following months, and after one year, T-cell counts and TCRbeta diversity were mostly attributed to newly produced T cells.

The time point tag for this specimen amounts to: day 60 (about 2 months) after transplantation. In the paper's terms, the treatment or condition label means: allogeneic hematopoietic cell transplantation with graft depleted of TCRalphabeta T cells and CD19 B cells. The transplant recipients were children given TCRalphabeta/CD19-depleted allogeneic hematopoietic cell grafts. The CDR3 goes from the cysteine to the phenylalanine over 18 residues. The read is trimmed to its CDR3 DNA, 54 bases read in frame from base 1. Here V drops 2 bases and J drops 5 bases, and the junction holds 10 bases not matched to any gene. CDR1 and CDR2 (SGDLS, YYNGEE) derive from the germline V gene. This clonotype was counted only a few times. Its antigen is still unknown. It has no much larger one-base neighbor in the sample; base qualities were not kept. Preparation of the library involved PCR. The data were produced on an Illumina HiSeq 2500. Molecular barcoding was employed in the preparation of TCR libraries, with unique molecular identifiers being used to normalize TCRbeta repertoire quantification. Through fastp at Q25 and MiXCR, TCRdb rebuilt clones from the public reads, retaining in-frame beta chains. Rows merge per CDR3 protein into single entries with the most common DNA and genes. Within this sample are 97,000 or so distinct CDR3 sequences, with less than 6% of them counted one time only. The ten largest clones capture 5.5% to 6.5% of the sample.

This sample comprised PBMCs, mostly from graft donor cells, obtained 60 days after TCRalphabeta/CD19-depleted stem cell transplant. The chain is assembled from TRBV9 and TRBJ2-5; the central 15 bases match TRBD2. The TCR originated in a female patient aged 2-9 years who had a stem cell transplant for Fanconi anemia, so the T cells may come from the graft donor. The CDR3 corresponds to CASSVGLAGGGGVETQYF. Here is the DNA: TGTGCCAGCAGCGTGGGACTAGCGGGAGGCGGGGGGGTGGAGACCCAGTACTTC.